This T cell receptor beta chain appears in the sequencing data of a study of CD8 T cells in ankylosing spondylitis (dated 2017 in TCRdb). Background for the entire study: The study profiled T cell receptor beta repertoires in healthy donors and ankylosing spondylitis patients to find disease-linked TCR variants. In total, the full study cohort was made up of 100 to 140 healthy donors and 25 to 30 ankylosing spondylitis patients. Peripheral blood samples were taken, and synovial fluid was additionally collected from ankylosing spondylitis patients.

This clonotype was counted a few times. The antigen it binds to is not known. It has no much larger one-base neighbor in the sample; base qualities were not kept. Looking up the germline V gene yields CDR1 SGHRS and CDR2 YFSETQ. Clipping removes 1 base from V and 7 bases from J, with 5 as the unmatched junction base count. From cysteine to phenylalanine, the CDR3 is 14 amino acids long. Of the read, only the CDR3 DNA is kept; its 42 bases are in frame from base 1. Study-wide findings and limitations: Some motif variants were previously reported in synovial fluid and blood of reactive arthritis patients, suggesting common disease-initiation mechanisms. In peripheral blood, the disease-linked clones were found at relatively low frequencies and had a CD8+ phenotype. The disease-linked clones were reported as significantly enriched in matched synovial fluid samples from ankylosing spondylitis patients. A TCR beta motif made up of several highly homologous amino acid variants appeared to be characteristic of blood from ankylosing spondylitis patients.

Instrument on record: Illumina HiSeq 2500. TCR beta libraries were prepared by quantitative 5'-RACE with molecular barcodes. On the study's bioinformatics: To identify disease-linked TCR variants, a new computational method was used, one built on a probabilistic model of VDJ rearrangement. TCRdb cleaned the public reads at Q25 with fastp, built clones with MiXCR and kept in-frame beta chains. CDR3 protein sequences are deduplicated, and each keeps its most common genes and DNA. TCRdb, not the authors, supplied the V and J calls. The sample table holds around 250,000 distinct CDR3 sequences, of which more than 15% were seen once. In total, the top ten clones hold approximately 32% of the sample.

The sample taken for sequencing was blood, either unsorted or a sorted T cell fraction (not recorded which). This clonotype was obtained from a male donor with ankylosing spondylitis or in good health (not recorded which). The V gene is TRBV5-1 and the J gene is TRBJ2-7, and 10 junctional nucleotides match TRBD2. CDR3 loop: CASSLTSGAGEQYF. The bases read TGCGCCAGCAGCTTGACTAGCGGGGCAGGTGAGCAGTACTTC. Beyond the CDR3, the reference TRBV5-1 and TRBJ2-7 genes provide the residues; the full variable domain reads: KAGVTQTPRYLIKTRGQQVTLSCSPISGHRSVSWYQQTPGQGLQFLFEYFSETQRNKGNFPGRFSGRQFSNSRSEMNVSTLELGDSALYLCASSLTSGAGEQYFGPGTRLTVT.